These 22 T cell receptor beta chains originate from one sample sequenced in a study of shared clonotypes between healthy human individuals. The assay was immunoSEQ multiplex PCR, and TCRdb's table has in-frame clones only and misses some. The table records about 2.4 million clones, 93% of them present only once. The specimen sequenced was naive CD4+ T cells from PBMCs. Stated subset: CD45RA+ positively selected. Receptors originate from a young man in good health. Some clones in this sample may be carry-over from other donors' samples.

The gene calls are TRBV4-1 and TRBJ1-5, with a tentative D call TRBD1 (5 bases). CDR3 length: 13 residues. Germline assignment: CDR1 MGHRA and CDR2 YSYEKL. V was pared by 0 bases and J by 11 bases, with 11 bases between. The CDR3 loop is CASSQETEWSQHF. The CDR3 DNA reads TGCGCCAGCAGCCAAGAGACAGAATGGTCCCAGCATTTT.

The chain recombines TRBV25-1 with TRBJ2-3, with D unresolved. The CDR3 runs to 13 residues. The germline V and J ends were trimmed by 4 bases and 7 bases, with 12 bases remaining between them. Germline V gene data show CDR1 as MGHDK and CDR2 as SYGVNS. The CDR3 region is CASSGGVIHTQYF. DNA for the CDR3: TGTGCCAGCAGTGGGGGTGTTATCCATACGCAGTATTTT.

This chain uses TRBV10-2 with TRBJ2-7; D unclear. Germline V gene sequence: CDR1 WSHSY, CDR2 SAAADI. This CDR3 spans 14 amino acids. V was shortened by 3 bases and J by 6 bases, with 15 bases between the two germline ends. CDR3 nucleotides: TGCGCCAGCAGTGACGTTAGTAGGAGTTTCGAGCAGTACTTC. Protein product: CASSDVSRSFEQYF.

The chain combines TRBV7-3 with TRBJ2-7, with D hard to call. This CDR3 is built from 12 residues. The germline gives CDR1 SGHTA, CDR2 FQGTGA. V was cut by 4 bases and J by 7 bases, with 11 bases left in between. CDR3 DNA: TGTGCCAGCAGCTCCCGCCCCCCGGAGCAGTACTTC. Amino acids: CASSSRPPEQYF. Variable domain in full (rest from reference TRBV7-3 and TRBJ2-7): GAGVSQTPSNKVTEKGKYVELRCDPISGHTALYWYRQSLGQGPEFLIYFQGTGAADDSGLPNDRFFAVRPEGSVSTLKIQRTERGDSAVYLCASSSRPPEQYFGPGTRLTVT.

This chain uses TRBV18 with TRBJ1-4; D remains unclear. The V gene lost 1 base and the J gene lost 0 bases, with 9 bases spanning the gap. CDR1 is KGHSH, CDR2 LQKENI, per germline. This CDR3 comprises 16 residues. CDR3 loop: CASSPQVVATNEKLFF. The DNA for the CDR3 is TGTGCCAGCTCACCACAAGTGGTGGCAACTAATGAAAAACTGTTTTTT.

This clone was seen a single time. This sequence joins TRBV7-3 and TRBJ2-7; D might be TRBD2 (6 bases). Germline-derived CDR1 and CDR2 are SGHTA and FQGTGA. This CDR3 comprises 15 residues. With 1 base removed from V and 0 bases from J, the gap between germline ends came to 10 bases. The CDR3 nucleotides are TGTGCCAGCAGCTTAATCGCCGGGAGCTCCTACGAGCAGTACTTC. Protein product: CASSLIAGSSYEQYF.

The chain has TRBV5-1 and TRBJ2-3; D is uncertain. The CDR3 contains 14 residues. Germline loops: CDR1 SGHRS, CDR2 YFSETQ. V gave up 5 bases and J gave up 0 bases, with 10 bases separating them. CDR3 in DNA: TGCGCCAGCAGTGAAGGGCCTAGCACAGATACGCAGTATTTT. It is translated as CASSEGPSTDTQYF.

V usage is TRBV11-2 and J usage is TRBJ2-4, with D uncertain. The germline V gene encodes CDR1 SGHAT and CDR2 FQNNGV. Trimming pared 0 bases from V and 3 bases from J, leaving 0 bases between. The length of the CDR3 is 12 residues. The CDR3 DNA reads as TGTGCCAGCAGCTTAGACAAAAACATTCAGTACTTC. Its translation: CASSLDKNIQYF. Filled out from reference TRBV11-2 and TRBJ2-4, the complete variable domain reads EAGVAQSPRYKIIEKRQSVAFWCNPISGHATLYWYQQILGQGPKLLIQFQNNGVVDDSQLPKDRFSAERLKGVDSTLKIQPAKLEDSAVYLCASSLDKNIQYFGAGTRLSVL.

This clone was counted a single time. The V gene is TRBV2, the J gene TRBJ1-2; D perhaps matches TRBD1 (5 bases). This CDR3 spans 14 amino acids. The germline CDR1 and CDR2 sequences are SNHLY and FYNNEI. Deletions cut 4 bases from V and 5 bases from J, with 14 bases between. Here the CDR3 DNA reads TGTGCCAGCAGTGTAGGAGGGGTCGGGTATGGCTACACCTTC. Amino acids: CASSVGGVGYGYTF.

The rearrangement uses TRBV27 and TRBJ1-2, with D unclear. Germline CDR1 reads MNHEY; CDR2 reads SMNVEV (reference sequence). Deletions cut 4 bases from V and 4 bases from J, with 13 bases between. The CDR3 contains 14 residues. The CDR3 DNA reads as TGTGCCAGCAGTTATGCTCAAAGTACCTATGGCTACACCTTC. Translation: CASSYAQSTYGYTF.

The chain recombines TRBV7-6 with TRBJ2-3, with TRBD2 matching 8 bases. Germline V lookup: CDR1 SGHVS, CDR2 FNYEAQ. The CDR3 loop spans 15 amino acids. The junction had 4 bases not matched to a gene; V was cut back by 5 bases and J by 0 bases. CDR3 nucleotides: TGTGCCAGCAGCAGGCTAGCGGGTAGCACAGATACGCAGTATTTT. Its translation is CASSRLAGSTDTQYF.

This clone was detected only once. The rearrangement joins TRBV28 to TRBJ1-1; 8 bases match TRBD1. Germline V gives CDR1 MDHEN, CDR2 SYDVKM. The CDR3 runs to 13 residues. Trimming at V came to 5 bases and at J to 10 bases, leaving 9 bases not matched to a gene. DNA of the CDR3: TGTGCCAGCAGTCGAATACAGGGGGAGGGAGCTTTCTTT. It encodes CASSRIQGEGAFF.

V is TRBV19 and J is TRBJ2-3; D assignment may be TRBD1 or TRBD2 (7 bases each). The CDR3 consists of 16 residues. CDR1 and CDR2 from the germline V gene are LNHDA and SQIVND (reference sequence). V was clipped by 3 bases and J by 6 bases, with 19 bases between them. The CDR3 coding sequence is TGTGCCAGTAGTATCCTGGACGGGGGAGGGGGCGATACGCAGTATTTT. It encodes CASSILDGGGGDTQYF.

The chain uses TRBV29-1 and TRBJ2-3; 13 nucleotides match TRBD2. The CDR3 contains 14 residues. V shed 7 bases and J 4 bases; nucleotides not matched to a gene: 5. Germline-derived CDR1 and CDR2 are SQVTM and ANQGSEA. The CDR3 DNA reads TGCAGCGGCCAACTAGCGGGAGGGTCAGATACGCAGTATTTT. This sequence encodes CSGQLAGGSDTQYF.

The V call is TRBV10-3, the J call TRBJ1-4; 7 nucleotides match TRBD1. The V and J ends lost 3 bases and 3 bases, in that order; junction bases with no gene match: 4. This CDR3 spans 15 amino acids. CDR1 ENHRY and CDR2 SYGVKD come from the germline V gene. CDR3 amino acids: CAISDSGTANEKLFF. CDR3 coding DNA: TGTGCCATCAGTGATTCCGGGACAGCTAATGAAAAACTGTTTTTT.

V is TRBV6-5 and J is TRBJ2-7; D uncertain. CDR3 length: 13 amino acids. Germline assignment: CDR1 MNHEY and CDR2 SVGAGI. V was trimmed by 4 bases and J by 1 base, leaving 8 bases between them. CDR3 residues: CASSLKWSYEQYF. CDR3 DNA: TGTGCCAGCAGTTTAAAGTGGTCCTACGAGCAGTACTTC.

CDR3 sequence: CASSLGEVPNQPQHF. CDR3 DNA: TGTGCCAGCAGCTTAGGGGAAGTTCCCAATCAGCCCCAGCATTTT. The chain recombines TRBV7-9 with TRBJ1-5; D uncertain. V was cut by 1 base and J by 3 bases, with 10 bases left in between. The germline CDR1 and CDR2 sequences are SEHNR and FQNEAQ (reference sequence). This CDR3 has 15 residues.

V usage is TRBV28 and J usage is TRBJ1-2, with D unclear. Trimming stripped 6 bases from V and 7 bases from J, with 21 bases between. The CDR3 is 15 residues long. The germline V gene encodes CDR1 MDHEN and CDR2 SYDVKM. The CDR3 spells CASSLITRGMGGYTF. DNA for the CDR3: TGTGCCAGCAGCCTTATCACCCGGGGTATGGGTGGCTACACCTTC.

The genes are TRBV7-9 and TRBJ2-3, with D possibly being TRBD2 (6 bases). The CDR3 is made up of 14 amino acids. The V end lost 5 bases, the J end lost 3 bases, and 12 bases lay between the germline ends. The V gene's germline CDR1 is SEHNR and CDR2 FQNEAQ (reference sequence). The CDR3 region has the DNA TGTGCCAGCAGCCCTGCAGGGAGGACAGATACGCAGTATTTT. This codes for CASSPAGRTDTQYF.

The chain has TRBV5-6 and TRBJ2-7; the D is unclear. CDR1 is SGHDT, CDR2 YYEEEE, per germline. The CDR3 contains 15 residues. V was clipped by 0 bases and J by 0 bases, with 10 bases between them. CDR3: CASSLAAGFSYEQYF. CDR3 in DNA: TGTGCCAGCAGCTTGGCTGCCGGGTTCTCCTACGAGCAGTACTTC.

The chain couples TRBV18 to TRBJ1-4, with D unresolved. Germline CDR1 KGHSH, CDR2 LQKENI. Trimming left V 2 bases short and J 5 bases short, with 12 bases between. The CDR3 extends over 15 amino acids. The CDR3 DNA sequence: TGTGCCAGCTCACCAACTAGGGCGGGGAATGAAAAACTGTTTTTT. It translates to CASSPTRAGNEKLFF.

V gene TRBV5-1 combines with J gene TRBJ2-1, with 7 bases matching TRBD2. After removal of 7 bases from V and 3 bases from J, the junction contained 7 bases not matched to a gene. There are 14 residues in the CDR3. Germline V gives CDR1 SGHRS, CDR2 YFSETQ. In DNA form, the CDR3 reads TGCGCCAGCGCGGGGGACTGGAGCTACAATGAGCAGTTCTTC. Translated, it gives CASAGDWSYNEQFF.